This T cell receptor beta chain was sequenced in a study of B cell selection in AIRE deficiency. TCRdb's table, derived via immunoSEQ multiplex PCR, lists solely in-frame clones and lacks some. This repertoire shows some 27,000 clones, around 95% found once; its top ten account for less than 0.25%. V lost 10 bases to trimming and J lost 4 bases, with 16 bases between them. Germline assignment: CDR1 SGHAT and CDR2 FQNNGV. The CDR3 sequence is 14 residues long. Regarding this clone: Its matching antigen is unknown.

Study-wide findings and caveats: AIRE-deficient Tconv and Treg repertoires matched healthy donors in TCRBV, CDR3 length, diversity. Patient Tconv cells held approximately 30% of Treg sequences shared by healthy donors.

Conventional CD4 T cells were sorted as CD4+CD127+ cells. The rearrangement uses TRBV11-2 and TRBJ2-2; D is perhaps TRBD1 or TRBD2 (5 bases each). The sequenced material came from CD4+CD127+ conventional T cells sorted from PBMCs. The sequence was obtained from a human donor in good health. CDR3 residues: CATLVGVGTGELFF. As DNA, the CDR3 is TGTGCCACCTTAGTGGGGGTCGGCACCGGGGAGCTGTTTTTT.